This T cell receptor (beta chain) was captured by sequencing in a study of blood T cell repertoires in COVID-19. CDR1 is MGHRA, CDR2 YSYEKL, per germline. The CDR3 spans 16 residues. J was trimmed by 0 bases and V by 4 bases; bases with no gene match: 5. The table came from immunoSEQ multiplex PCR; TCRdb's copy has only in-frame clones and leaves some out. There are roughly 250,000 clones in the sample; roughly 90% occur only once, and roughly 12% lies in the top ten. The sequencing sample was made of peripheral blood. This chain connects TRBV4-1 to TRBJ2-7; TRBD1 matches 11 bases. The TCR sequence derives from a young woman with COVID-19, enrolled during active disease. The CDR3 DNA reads TGCGCCAGCAGCCCCAGGACAGGGGGCCCCTCCTACGAGCAGTACTTC. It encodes CASSPRTGGPSYEQYF.